This T cell receptor beta chain comes out of a study of spatial heterogeneity in lung cancer. Indicated time point: blood at routine non-recurrence follow-up after resection. The authors sequenced whole RNA from tumor, nontumor lung or frozen PBMC without sorting. The germline gives CDR1 SQVTM, CDR2 ANQGSEA. The CDR3 is 11 residues long. With 6 bases removed from V and 4 bases from J, the gap between germline ends came to 6 bases. TCRdb recomputed calls from the 5' RACE reads with MiXCR, one row per CDR3 protein. Here the sample spans around 110,000 distinct CDR3 sequences, 10% to 15% being singletons.

This chain joins TRBV29-1 and TRBJ2-2; D not certain. The TCR was taken from a male donor with early-stage non-small cell lung cancer. This material consisted of PBMCs, taken at follow-up. The CDR3 protein is CSVGSTGELFF. The CDR3 DNA reads as TGCAGCGTCGGGTCCACCGGGGAGCTGTTTTTT.